The present TCR beta chain was sequenced within a study of blood T cell repertoires in COVID-19. Across the study: Researchers got acute and convalescent COVID-19 samples from the United States, Italy and Spain. The analysed material was cDNA or gDNA that came from T cells, B-cell-depleted T cells, or PBMCs.

In the authors' methods: Using reference gene primer amplification, nucleated cell counts were estimated. Clones were read by immunoSEQ multiplex PCR, and TCRdb kept only the in-frame ones, dropping some. Clone size and V and J calls were adopted from that table, with D and trimming inferred from the DNA. This sample has hundreds of thousands of clones, with more than 75% found just once. The CDR3 consists of 14 residues. The germline V gene encodes CDR1 SGHRS and CDR2 YFSETQ. The J segment lost 6 bases and the V segment lost 0 bases, leaving 3 bases of the junction unmatched. The chain is built from TRBV5-1 and TRBJ2-3, with 8 bases lining up with TRBD2. Sequenced input: peripheral blood. The clonotype was recovered from an older woman who had recovered from COVID-19. This CDR3 reads CASSLVASGDTQYF. The CDR3 nucleotides read TGCGCCAGCAGCTTGGTGGCTAGCGGGGATACGCAGTATTTT.